These 23 T cell receptor beta chains were all obtained from the same sample, sequenced in a study of T-cell reconstitution after alpha-beta-depleted transplantation in children. During its preparation, the TCRbeta library received unique molecular identifiers. Each CDR3 protein is one row after TCRdb ran MiXCR on the PCR reads. The sample lists about 340,000 distinct CDR3 sequences, 13% seen once, with about 3.9% in the top ten. This specimen was PBMCs, taken from the stem cell graft. Receptors were obtained from a human donor who donated a stem cell graft to a child with Fanconi anemia.

This clonotype was counted at least ten times. V is TRBV25-1 and J is TRBJ1-1; no definite D call. Germline V gene sequence: CDR1 MGHDK, CDR2 SYGVNS. The CDR3 contains 13 residues. Between the trimmed V and J ends, which lost 6 bases and 0 bases, there was a span of 8 bases. CDR3 amino acids: CASRETLNTEAFF. CDR3 coding DNA: TGTGCCAGCAGAGAGACACTGAACACTGAAGCTTTCTTT.

There are a few counts of this clonotype. The rearrangement links TRBV5-5 to TRBJ1-2; possible D gene TRBD1, 5 bases. The V and J ends lost 6 bases and 0 bases respectively, with 12 bases between them. The CDR3 has 14 residues. Germline V CDR1 and CDR2: SGHKS, YYEKEE (reference sequence). This CDR3 reads CASTIARANYGYTF. CDR3 DNA sequence: TGTGCCAGCACCATCGCCAGGGCTAACTATGGCTACACCTTC.

This clonotype was seen more than once but under ten times. The chain carries TRBV29-1 and TRBJ1-5; D ambiguous. The CDR3 contains 12 residues. V was clipped by 4 bases and J by 5 bases, with 9 bases between them. Germline V gene lookup returns CDR1 SQVTM and CDR2 ANQGSEA. CDR3 nucleotides: TGCAGCGTTGGAGGTTGGGATCAGCCCCAGCATTTT. As protein: CSVGGWDQPQHF.

The genes are TRBV25-1 and TRBJ2-4, with TRBD1 matching 8 bases. CDR1 and CDR2 from the germline V gene are MGHDK and SYGVNS. The length of the CDR3 is 13 residues. V trimming: 7 bases; J trimming: 9 bases; junction bases outside the gene matches: 8. The CDR3 loop is CASTAGTGAIQYF. The CDR3 DNA sequence: TGTGCCAGCACGGCTGGGACAGGTGCCATTCAGTACTTC. Drawing the rest from reference TRBV25-1 and TRBJ2-4, the complete variable domain is EADIYQTPRYLVIGTGKKITLECSQTMGHDKMYWYQQDPGMELHLIHYSYGVNSTEKGDLSSESTVSRIRTEHFPLTLESARPSHTSQYLCASTAGTGAIQYFGAGTRLSVL.

This clonotype was observed a few times. The chain links TRBV9 to TRBJ2-7; D might be TRBD1 (6 bases). Trimming shortened V by 3 bases and J by 5 bases, and 15 bases separated the two germline ends. This CDR3 spans 14 amino acids. Germline CDR1 SGDLS, CDR2 YYNGEE. In DNA, the CDR3 is TGTGCCAGCAGCGCTACGACAGGTTCCGACGAGCAGTACTTC. This gives the protein CASSATTGSDEQYF.

The rearrangement links TRBV13 to TRBJ2-5; the match to TRBD2 covers 7 bases. V lost 5 bases and J lost 2; bases outside the gene matches: 11. CDR1 PRHDT and CDR2 FYEKMQ come from the germline V gene (reference sequence). This CDR3 spans 16 amino acids. DNA of the CDR3: TGTGCCAGCAGCCCTTGGGGCGGGGGATCTCAAGAGACCCAGTACTTC. Amino acid sequence: CASSPWGGGSQETQYF.

The chain carries TRBV20-1 and TRBJ1-4; 10 nucleotides agree with TRBD1. The CDR3 length is 14 residues. The V segment lost 6 bases and the J segment 10 bases; nucleotides outside the gene matches: 11. From germline, CDR1 is DFQATT and CDR2 SNEGSKA (reference sequence). The CDR3 DNA sequence: TGCAGTGCCCCCAGTGGGACAGGGGTCGGAAAACTGTTTTTT. Amino acids: CSAPSGTGVGKLFF.

In its sample, this clonotype was seen a few times. CDR3: CASSWYAEYNEQFF. The CDR3 region has the DNA TGTGCCAGCAGTTGGTATGCAGAATACAATGAGCAGTTCTTC. The rearrangement joins TRBV12-3 or TRBV12-4 to TRBJ2-1; D is unresolved. The CDR3 spans 14 residues. V dropped 4 bases and J dropped 4 bases, with 11 bases sitting between them.

This clonotype was observed a handful of times. This chain joins TRBV20-1 and TRBJ1-5; no clear D gene. Germline lookup yields CDR1 DFQATT and CDR2 SNEGSKA (reference sequence). The germline V and J ends were trimmed by 5 bases and 6 bases, with 11 bases remaining between them. The length of the CDR3 is 12 residues. The CDR3 loop reads CSAGMRVQPQHF. CDR3 DNA sequence: TGCAGTGCTGGGATGAGAGTTCAGCCCCAGCATTTT.

The V call is TRBV3-1, the J call TRBJ2-4; the D is unclear. Trimming removed 3 bases from V and 0 bases from J, with 9 bases in between. This CDR3 has 15 residues. CDR1 is LGHDT and CDR2 is YNNKEL in the germline V gene (reference sequence). The chain's CDR3 is CASSHGQLAKNIQYF. In DNA, the CDR3 is TGTGCCAGCAGCCATGGTCAGCTAGCCAAAAACATTCAGTACTTC.

V gene TRBV30 combines with J gene TRBJ1-3; D is uncertain. This CDR3 has 14 residues. Germline V gives CDR1 GTSNPN, CDR2 SVGIG (reference sequence). Trimming stripped 0 bases from V and 4 bases from J, with 10 bases between. CDR3 sequence (DNA): TGTGCCTGGAGTGTCGGATCTCGGGGAAACACCATATATTTT. This gives the protein CAWSVGSRGNTIYF. Variable domain in full (rest from reference TRBV30 and TRBJ1-3): SQTIHQWPATLVQPVGSPLSLECTVEGTSNPNLYWYRQAAGRGLQLLFYSVGIGQISSEVPQNLSASRPQDRQFILSSKKLLLSDSGFYLCAWSVGSRGNTIYFGEGSWLTVV.

The J gene is TRBJ1-2, the V gene TRBV4-3; D might be TRBD1 (6 bases). The germline V and J ends were trimmed by 4 bases and 7 bases, with 16 bases remaining between them. The CDR3 spans 14 residues. Germline values: CDR1 LGHNA, CDR2 YSLEER. Written as DNA, the CDR3 is TGCGCCAGCAGCCTAGAACAGGGTAGTAGTGGCTACACCTTC. Encoded protein: CASSLEQGSSGYTF.

This clonotype was observed a few times. The chain uses TRBV20-1 and TRBJ2-7, with TRBD1 identical over 11 bases. The V gene's germline CDR1 is DFQATT and CDR2 SNEGSKA (reference sequence). The J segment lost 4 bases and the V segment lost 6 bases, leaving 5 bases of the junction unmatched. The CDR3 loop spans 13 amino acids. The CDR3 nucleotides are TGCAGTGCCGAGGGACAGGGGGTTTACGAGCAGTACGTC. Its protein is CSAEGQGVYEQYV.

The chain links TRBV4-3 to TRBJ2-2, with TRBD1 matching over 10 bases. Unmatched junction bases numbered 6, after V lost 0 bases and J lost 5 bases. The CDR3 contains 17 residues. CDR1 and CDR2 (germline): LGHNA, YSLEER. CDR3 DNA sequence: TGCGCCAGCAGCCAAGATCTCGGGACAGGGGTAACCGGGGAGCTGTTTTTT. Protein sequence: CASSQDLGTGVTGELFF.

This clonotype occurred many times. The junction does not match germline at one end; this may be a read error. The chain combines TRBV5-1 with TRBJ2-5; D tentatively fits TRBD1 or TRBD2 (5 bases each). CDR1 SGHRS and CDR2 YFSETQ come from the germline V gene. CDR3 length: 13 amino acids. The CDR3 loop reads CASSSGTEETQYF. CDR3 DNA sequence: TGTGCCAGCAGTTCCGGGACGGAAGAGACCCAGTACTTC. Full variable domain (rest looked up from reference TRBV5-1 and TRBJ2-5): KAGVTQTPRYLIKTRGQQVTLSCSPISGHRSVSWYQQTPGQGLQFLFEYFSETQRNKGNFPGRFSGRQFSNSRSEMNVSTLELGDSALYLCASSSGTEETQYFGPGTRLLVL.

This clonotype was counted a few times. V gene TRBV29-1 combines with J gene TRBJ2-3; 10 nucleotides agree with TRBD1. The V gene end was trimmed by 0 bases and the J gene end by 2 bases; junction bases not matched to a gene: 8. Germline assignment: CDR1 SQVTM and CDR2 ANQGSEA. The CDR3 extends over 17 amino acids. CDR3 protein: CSVEDPGTGDPTDTQYF. CDR3 DNA: TGCAGCGTTGAAGATCCAGGGACAGGGGATCCCACAGATACGCAGTATTTT.

This clonotype came up a few times. CDR3 sequence (DNA): TGCGCCAGCAGCCGGACAGGGGGCAGAAATTCACCCCTCCACTTT. As protein: CASSRTGGRNSPLHF. This chain links TRBV4-3 with TRBJ1-6, with 11 bases aligning to TRBD1. The V segment lost 4 bases and the J segment 7 bases; nucleotides outside the gene matches: 3. The CDR3 has 15 amino acids. Germline V lookup: CDR1 LGHNA, CDR2 YSLEER.

This sequence joins TRBV6-2 or TRBV6-3 and TRBJ2-6; TRBD2 matches at 7 bases. CDR3 length: 19 amino acids. The ends lost 0 bases at V and 0 bases at J; junction bases unmatched: 8. Germline V CDR1 and CDR2: MNHEY, SVGEGT. CDR3 sequence: CASSYSVPGGASGANVLTF. The DNA of the CDR3 is TGTGCCAGCAGTTACTCGGTCCCGGGGGGTGCCTCTGGGGCCAACGTCCTGACTTTC.

The sample holds one count of this clonotype. The chain combines TRBV9 with TRBJ1-4; 8 nucleotides agree with TRBD1. There are 19 residues in the CDR3. J lost 3 bases, V lost 0 bases, and 13 bases had no gene match. Germline assignment: CDR1 SGDLS and CDR2 YYNGEE. The CDR3 sequence is CASSVDQGAGIVANEKLFF. CDR3 sequence (DNA): TGTGCCAGCAGCGTAGACCAGGGGGCTGGTATCGTGGCTAATGAAAAACTGTTTTTT.

This clonotype was detected ten times or more. The V call is TRBV7-2, the J call TRBJ2-3; possible D gene TRBD1, 6 bases. The CDR3 covers 14 residues. Trimming took off 3 bases at V and 4 bases at J, with 11 bases between the two ends. Germline CDR1 SGHTA, CDR2 FQGNSA. The CDR3 here is CASSFQGLADTQYF. The CDR3 DNA is TGTGCCAGCAGCTTCCAGGGGCTTGCAGATACGCAGTATTTT.

This clonotype was seen more than once but under ten times. The rearrangement links TRBV7-8 to TRBJ2-6; D is perhaps TRBD2 (5 bases). Trimming took off 0 bases at V and 2 bases at J, with 14 bases between the two ends. Germline values: CDR1 SGHVS, CDR2 FQNEAQ. The CDR3 spans 18 residues. This chain's CDR3 is CASSLALGVLAGANVLTF. The CDR3 coding sequence is TGTGCCAGCAGCTTAGCGCTCGGGGTCTTAGCTGGGGCCAACGTCCTGACTTTC. Using reference TRBV7-8 and TRBJ2-6 for the parts outside the CDR3, the full variable domain is GAGVSQSPRYKVAKRGQDVALRCDPISGHVSLFWYQQALGQGPEFLTYFQNEAQLDKSGLPSDRFFAERPEGSVSTLKIQRTQQEDSAVYLCASSLALGVLAGANVLTFGAGSRLTVL.

This clonotype has more than one count but fewer than ten. The V and J genes are TRBV20-1 and TRBJ2-2; D may be TRBD2 (5 bases). Trimming removed 8 bases at V and 6 bases at J, with 13 bases between. From germline, CDR1 is DFQATT and CDR2 SNEGSKA (reference sequence). CDR3 length: 12 amino acids. The CDR3 loop reads CSTGWRAGELFF. The CDR3 DNA follows: TGCAGTACCGGGTGGCGGGCCGGGGAGCTGTTTTTT.

The chain carries TRBV11-2 and TRBJ2-3, with 9 positions matching TRBD1. The CDR3 consists of 16 residues. J lost 5 bases, V lost 3 bases, and 9 bases had no gene match. CDR1 SGHAT and CDR2 FQNNGV come from the germline V gene. In DNA, the CDR3 is TGTGCCAGCAGCTTGACCGGGACAGGGAGGGGAGATACGCAGTATTTT. Translated: CASSLTGTGRGDTQYF.